This TCR beta chain appears in the sequencing data of a study of shared clonotypes between healthy human individuals. Whole-study context: Sampling drew on donors who were a couple of women and three men aged 18 to 49.

Generated by immunoSEQ multiplex PCR, the TCRdb table keeps only in-frame clones and is missing some. The sample includes about 2.1 million clones, about 92% of them seen just once. Cells designated naive CD8 were CD45RO-negative and were positively selected for CCR7, with terminally differentiated effector memory CD45RA+ cells excluded. Sequencing was carried out using naive CD8+ T cells from PBMCs. The clonotype originates from a man aged 18 to 30 in good health. Some clones in this sample may be carry-over from other donors' samples.

CDR3 DNA sequence: TGTGCCAGCAGCCCCCGTTCTGGAAACACCATATATTTT. As protein: CASSPRSGNTIYF. The chain links TRBV9 to TRBJ1-3; D not resolved. The V end was cut by 4 bases, the J end by 1 base, with 6 bases between. Germline CDR1 and CDR2: SGDLS and YYNGEE. This CDR3 region has 13 residues.